The TCR beta chain under discussion was sequenced for a study of blood T cells in healthy people across ages. Findings and caveats of the study: Because sorting was not performed, PBMCs prevented conclusive naive versus antigen-experienced comparison.

There are 14 residues in the CDR3. V was clipped by 3 bases and J by 3 bases; unmatched bases: 5. Germline assignment: CDR1 KGHSH and CDR2 LQKENI. A J-beta primer mix and a sample-barcoded 5' primer were used in a second PCR of roughly 6 to 11 cycles. TCRdb fed the 5' RACE reads into MiXCR, producing one record per CDR3 protein. The data hold fewer than 600,000 distinct CDR3 sequences, with roughly a quarter observed a single time. This clonotype was observed at least ten times. Its cognate antigen is unknown. The same sample was also used in a study of T cells of mothers and their children. From that study: A few mothers and their six children, all healthy Caucasians, donated. The second PCR used the M1S primer, and this primer added sample barcodes and 2-4 random nucleotides.

This TCR was recovered from a boy aged 2 to 10 in good health. The chain has TRBV18 and TRBJ2-7; 7 positions agree with TRBD1. The sample was blood. The CDR3: CASSPGTDRYEQYF. CDR3 nucleotides: TGTGCCAGCTCACCCGGGACAGACCGCTACGAGCAGTACTTC.